The rows below give T cell receptor beta chains drawn from one sample of a study of OX40 agonist ivuxolimab in advanced cancers. Assay: immunoSEQ multiplex PCR; the TCRdb copy retains only in-frame clones and omits some. Of about 79,000 clones listed, roughly 94% are singletons. The input for sequencing was CD4+ or CD8+ T cells sorted from blood, taken in a trial of the OX40 agonist ivuxolimab. These receptor sequences come from an adult with an advanced solid tumor such as melanoma, head and neck, liver or kidney cancer. Each CDR3 is given with its conserved first and last residue. A D gene is named only where the DNA matches it firmly. The size field is filled for only some rows; it gives once, few, many or a size class.

D	J	V	size	DNA	CDR3
.	TRBJ1-2	TRBV7-6	.	TGTGCCAGCAGCTTAGATGCCTTAGGAGGCTACACCTTC	CASSLDALGGYTF
TRBD2	TRBJ2-5	TRBV5-4	.	TGTGCCAGCAGCTCGGGACTAGCTCAAGAGACCCAGTACTTC	CASSSGLAQETQYF
.	TRBJ2-2	TRBV28	.	TGTGCCAGCAGTTTAACGGGATTCACCGGGGAGCTGTTTTTT	CASSLTGFTGELFF
.	TRBJ2-3	TRBV9	.	TGTGCCAGCAGCCCGAGGGAGTTTACAGATACGCAGTATTTT	CASSPREFTDTQYF
TRBD2	TRBJ2-2	TRBV2	.	TGTGCCAGCAGGGATCGAGCGGGAGGGCCGGTCGGGGAGCTGTTTTTT	CASRDRAGGPVGELFF
.	TRBJ2-5	TRBV27	.	TGTGCCAGCAGTGGCCACGGGGGTGGTAGCGGAGAGACCCAGTACTTC	CASSGHGGGSGETQYF
.	TRBJ2-7	TRBV10-3	.	TGTGCCATCAGTGGCGGGGCGGAGCAGTACTTC	CAISGGAEQYF
.	TRBJ1-5	TRBV7-9	few	TGTGCCAGCAGCTTAGGCCTCAGAAAGAGGCCCCAGCATTTT	CASSLGLRKRPQHF
TRBD1	TRBJ2-7	TRBV9	.	TGTGCCAGCAGCGTGGGGGGGACAGGGACCGAGCAGTACTTC	CASSVGGTGTEQYF
.	TRBJ1-2	TRBV30	.	TGTGCCTGGACGGTGAGGGGGTCTGGCTATGGCTACACCTTC	CAWTVRGSGYGYTF
.	TRBJ2-1	TRBV2	.	TGTGCCAGCAGACAGGCCAACAATGAGCAGTTCTTC	CASRQANNEQFF
TRBD2	TRBJ2-7	TRBV27	.	TGTGCCAGCAGGGGACTAGCGGGAGATAGGTACTTC	CASRGLAGDRYF
.	TRBJ2-5	TRBV19	.	TGTGCCAGTAGTATGGGTGAGACCCAGTACTTC	CASSMGETQYF
.	TRBJ1-6	TRBV27	.	TGTGCCAGCAGGGTAGAGAGCTCCTATAATTCACCCCTCCACTTT	CASRVESSYNSPLHF
.	TRBJ2-1	TRBV27	.	TGTGCCAGCAGCGTCAGCGGGTCCTACAATGAGCAGTTCTTC	CASSVSGSYNEQFF
TRBD1	TRBJ2-2	TRBV7-8	.	TGTGCCAGCAGCTATACTCCCGGGACAGGGGGAACCGGGGAGCTGTTTTTT	CASSYTPGTGGTGELFF
.	TRBJ1-5	TRBV5-6	.	TGTGCCAGCAGCTATGGGCAGGGCCGGCAGCCCCAGCATTTT	CASSYGQGRQPQHF
.	TRBJ2-6	TRBV19	.	TGTGCCAGTAGTATAGGGGCAGCAGAGATCTCTGGGGCCAACGTCCTGACTTTC	CASSIGAAEISGANVLTF
TRBD1	TRBJ1-6	TRBV6-5	.	TGTGCCAGCAAGACAGGGAATTCACCCCTCCACTTT	CASKTGNSPLHF
TRBD1	TRBJ2-5	TRBV28	.	TGTGCCAGCAGTTTAATCACAGGGGCGATGAAGACCCAGTACTTC	CASSLITGAMKTQYF
TRBD2	TRBJ2-1	TRBV7-6	.	TGTGCCAGCAGTCTTGAAGCGGGATTCTACAATGAGCAGTTCTTC	CASSLEAGFYNEQFF
.	TRBJ2-2	TRBV5-8	.	TGTGCCAGCAGCTTGGGGGACTTAGCAGGCACCGGGGAGCTGTTTTTT	CASSLGDLAGTGELFF
TRBD1	TRBJ2-3	TRBV28	once	TGTGCCAGCAGGATCTGGGGACAGGGAGGAACAGATACGCAGTATTTT	CASRIWGQGGTDTQYF
TRBD1	TRBJ1-4	TRBV27	.	TGTGCCAGCAGTTCCATCTTCGGGACAGGGGGGGAAAAACTGTTTTTT	CASSSIFGTGGEKLFF
TRBD2	TRBJ2-1	TRBV28	.	TGTGCCAGCAGTTTATTTGGGAGGGTCTCCTACAATGAGCAGTTCTTC	CASSLFGRVSYNEQFF
.	TRBJ1-2	TRBV5-1	once	TGCGCCAGCAGCTTGGAGGCGGGGGGTTCTCCGCCAAACTATGGCTACACCTTC	CASSLEAGGSPPNYGYTF
.	TRBJ2-5	TRBV7-3	.	TGTGCCAGCAGCTTGTCTCTGAGGGAGACCCAGTACTTC	CASSLSLRETQYF
TRBD2	TRBJ2-1	TRBV13	.	TGTGCCAGCAGCTTCCGGACTAGCGGGGGCCCACGCTCCTACAATGAGCAGTTCTTC	CASSFRTSGGPRSYNEQFF
.	TRBJ2-2	TRBV4-1	.	TGCGCCAGCAGCCAAGATGGGACCGGGGAGCTGTTTTTT	CASSQDGTGELFF
.	TRBJ2-1	TRBV13	.	TGTGCCAGCAGCTTCCTCGGACAATACAATGAGCAGTTCTTC	CASSFLGQYNEQFF
.	TRBJ1-2	TRBV13	.	TGTGCCAGCAGCTTACACAGGGATTATGGCTACACCTTC	CASSLHRDYGYTF
.	TRBJ2-7	TRBV9	.	TGTGCCAGCAGCCCATCTGGGACGGGCTCTTACGAGCAGTACTTC	CASSPSGTGSYEQYF
TRBD2	TRBJ2-3	TRBV5-6	.	TGTGCCAGCAGCTTGGCACTAGCGGGATTCACAGATACGCAGTATTTT	CASSLALAGFTDTQYF
.	TRBJ1-2	TRBV2	.	TGTGCCAGCAGTGAAGCGGGGGCCAGACCTTATGGCTACACCTTC	CASSEAGARPYGYTF
.	TRBJ2-7	TRBV28	once	TGTGCCAGCAGTTCGCCACGGACACCTGGGGCCTACGAGCAGTACTTC	CASSSPRTPGAYEQYF
TRBD2	TRBJ2-5	TRBV28	.	TGTGCCAGCAGTTTGGGACTAGCGGGGCAAGAGACCCAGTACTTC	CASSLGLAGQETQYF
.	TRBJ1-2	TRBV27	.	TGTGCCATCCCGCTTTCCAGAGAACGGTATGGCTACACCTTC	CAIPLSRERYGYTF
.	TRBJ2-1	TRBV11-2	.	TGTGCCAGCAGACTAAACAATGAGCAGTTCTTC	CASRLNNEQFF
TRBD1	TRBJ2-1	TRBV14	.	TGTGCCAGCAGCGGACTCGGACAGGGGGCGTGGAATGAGCAGTTCTTC	CASSGLGQGAWNEQFF
TRBD1	TRBJ2-2	TRBV5-1	.	TGCGCCAGCAGCTTGGCCGAGTCAGGGGGAACCGGGGAGCTGTTTTTT	CASSLAESGGTGELFF
TRBD1	TRBJ2-1	TRBV2	.	TGTGCCAGCAGTGAAGGGACAGGTGATTACAATGAGCAGTTCTTC	CASSEGTGDYNEQFF
TRBD2	TRBJ2-1	TRBV29-1	.	TGCAGCGTCCCGAAGTCTAGCGGCCGCAATGAGCAGTTCTTC	CSVPKSSGRNEQFF
TRBD2	TRBJ2-5	TRBV30	.	TGTGCCTGGAGTGGAGCGGGAGGAGAGACCCAGTACTTC	CAWSGAGGETQYF
TRBD2	TRBJ2-1	TRBV5-6	.	TGTGCCAGCAGCGGGACTAGCGGGACCACCTACAATGAGCAGTTCTTC	CASSGTSGTTYNEQFF
.	TRBJ2-3	TRBV28	.	TGTGCCAGCAGTTTAAGTCCAGACCACACAGATACGCAGTATTTT	CASSLSPDHTDTQYF
.	TRBJ1-1	TRBV19	.	TGTGCCAGTAGTAGGATAGATCTTAACACTGAAGCTTTCTTT	CASSRIDLNTEAFF
TRBD2	TRBJ2-3	TRBV27	.	TGTGCCAGCAGATCCCGACTAGCAGCCACAGATACGCAGTATTTT	CASRSRLAATDTQYF
.	TRBJ2-1	TRBV6-5	once	TGTGCCAGCAGTTACTCGTACAAGCGCAATGAGCAGTTCTTC	CASSYSYKRNEQFF
.	TRBJ2-5	TRBV2	.	TGTGCCAGCAGTCTGATCGGGGCAGCCGAAGAGACCCAGTACTTC	CASSLIGAAEETQYF
TRBD2	TRBJ2-2	TRBV6-5	.	TGTGCCAGCAGTTACTTGGGGGGGGCGAACACCGGGGAGCTGTTTTTT	CASSYLGGANTGELFF
.	TRBJ1-1	TRBV5-4	once	TGTGCCAGCTCCGGAGGGGGAAATAGCGCTGAAGCTTTCTTT	CASSGGGNSAEAFF
TRBD1	TRBJ2-2	TRBV7-8	.	TGTGCCATCGACAGGGGGAGCACCGGGGAGCTGTTTTTT	CAIDRGSTGELFF
.	TRBJ2-2	TRBV18	.	TGTGCCAGCTCGTACCGATTTTCGGGATCAACCGGGGAGCTGTTTTTT	CASSYRFSGSTGELFF
.	TRBJ1-3	TRBV7-9	.	TGTGCCAGCAGCCCCCGCACAGTCTCCTCTGGAAACACCATATATTTT	CASSPRTVSSGNTIYF